Below are 31 T cell receptor beta chains sequenced from a single sample in a study of low-dose radiotherapy and immunotherapy resistance in tumors. The time point was: before trial treatment. TCR amplification ran roughly 20 PCR cycles using constant-region and V-primer adapter primers. Each CDR3 protein is one row after TCRdb ran MiXCR on the reads. The sample lists about 50,000 distinct CDR3 sequences; about 10% were seen once. The sample here was PBMCs, taken before treatment. These receptors all come from a female donor with ovarian cancer.

In this sample, this clonotype turned up many times. The genes are TRBV11-2 and TRBJ2-7; the D call may be TRBD1 or TRBD2 (5 bases each). The CDR3 sequence is 17 residues long. Germline V gives CDR1 SGHAT, CDR2 FQNNGV. Trimming took off 3 bases at V and 3 bases at J, with 21 bases between the two ends. CDR3 sequence reads: CASSLVSGPNTLYEQYF. CDR3 coding DNA: TGTGCCAGCAGCTTGGTTTCGGGGCCCAATACCCTCTACGAGCAGTACTTC.

This clonotype appeared many times. The rearrangement joins TRBV6-5 to TRBJ2-7; 7 nucleotides line up with TRBD2. With 4 bases clipped from V and 3 bases from J, the junction kept 12 bases outside the gene matches. Germline loops: CDR1 MNHEY, CDR2 SVGAGI. The CDR3 covers 16 residues. The CDR3 here is CASSSPLSGGLYEQYF. In DNA, the CDR3 is TGTGCCAGCAGTTCTCCCCTCTCGGGGGGACTCTACGAGCAGTACTTC.

At least ten counts were recorded for this clonotype. The chain is built from TRBV30 and TRBJ2-1; the match to TRBD1 covers 8 bases. In germline, CDR1 is GTSNPN, CDR2 SVGIG (reference sequence). V was pared by 0 bases and J by 9 bases, with 13 bases of the junction left unmatched. The CDR3 consists of 16 residues. DNA for the CDR3: TGTGCCTGGAGTGTTGGCCCCCTCGCTCAGGGGGCTGAGCAGTTCTTC. The encoded protein is CAWSVGPLAQGAEQFF.

The CDR3 nucleotides are TGTGCCAGCAGCCACGGGGTGCCCAATGAGCAGTTCTTC. It is translated as CASSHGVPNEQFF. This chain links TRBV5-6 with TRBJ2-1, with D possibly TRBD2 on 5 matching bases. The CDR3 loop spans 13 amino acids. Trimming took off 4 bases at V and 6 bases at J, with 11 bases between the two ends. Germline values: CDR1 SGHDT, CDR2 YYEEEE.

In its sample, this clonotype was seen many times. The chain combines TRBV4-2 with TRBJ2-3; D might be TRBD2 (5 bases). Germline values: CDR1 LGHNA, CDR2 YNFKEQ. V shed 4 bases and J shed 0 bases, with 11 bases lying between them. The CDR3 contains 15 residues. The CDR3 DNA is TGTGCCAGCAGCCCCCCCGGGAAAAGCACAGATACGCAGTATTTT. Amino acids: CASSPPGKSTDTQYF.

With respect to this clonotype: This may arise from a read error, as a much more abundant clone is one base away. The V gene is TRBV23-1, the J gene TRBJ2-4; D gene unclear. TRBV23-1 is designated an ORF whose function remains uncertain. The length of the CDR3 is 16 residues. DNA of the CDR3: TGCGTCAGCAGTCAATCAAGCCGCTTAGCCAAAAACATTCAGTACTTC. Translation: CVSSQSSRLAKNIQYF.

This clonotype was seen repeatedly, ten times or more. The J gene is TRBJ2-7, the V gene TRBV9, with D tentatively TRBD1 or TRBD2 (5 bases each). The V gene lost 0 bases and the J gene lost 1 base, with 17 bases spanning the gap. Germline assignment: CDR1 SGDLS and CDR2 YYNGEE. The CDR3 is 17 residues long. In DNA, the CDR3 is TGTGCCAGCAGCGTAGAGGGGACCGATAGCTCGTCCTACGAGCAGTACTTC. It codes for CASSVEGTDSSSYEQYF.

This clonotype was observed at least ten times. The rearrangement links TRBV27 to TRBJ1-5, with TRBD1 identical over 9 bases. Germline-derived CDR1 and CDR2 are MNHEY and SMNVEV (reference sequence). CDR3 length: 15 residues. J was trimmed by 4 bases and V by 3 bases; bases with no gene match: 4. In DNA form, the CDR3 reads TGTGCCAGCAGTTTGGGGACAGGGACTAATCAGCCCCAGCATTTT. This encodes CASSLGTGTNQPQHF.

Ten or more counts support this clonotype. This chain joins TRBV2 and TRBJ1-5; 10 positions match TRBD1. Germline CDR1 is SNHLY and CDR2 is FYNNEI. V trimming: 6 bases; J trimming: 1 base; junction bases outside the gene matches: 6. The CDR3 sequence is 16 residues long. The CDR3 DNA sequence: TGTGCCAGCAGCCAACGACAGGGGGCCAGCAATCAGCCCCAGCATTTT. Protein sequence: CASSQRQGASNQPQHF.

In the case of this clonotype: This likely came from a read error, as a far larger clone is one base away. The chain has TRBV28 and TRBJ2-1, with 8 bases identical to TRBD2. Germline V gene data show CDR1 as MDHEN and CDR2 as SYDVKM. The length of the CDR3 is 16 residues. V was pared by 5 bases and J by 3 bases, with 9 bases of the junction left unmatched. The CDR3, as DNA: TGTGCCAGCAGTGATGATGGCGGGAGGATCTACAATGAGCAGTTCTTC. This codes for CASSDDGGRIYNEQFF.

This clonotype was counted many times. The rearrangement links TRBV3-1 to TRBJ1-6; weak D call: TRBD1 (5 bases). CDR3 size: 13 residues. Trimming pared 8 bases from V and 6 bases from J, leaving 11 bases between. From germline, CDR1 is LGHDT and CDR2 YNNKEL (reference sequence). CDR3 bases: TGTGCCAGCGGCGGGGACTCTAATTCACCCCTCCACTTT. Translation gives CASGGDSNSPLHF.

This clonotype has ten or more counts. This chain joins TRBV27 and TRBJ2-1; 7 bases are a match to TRBD2. This CDR3 is 18 amino acids long. Germline V gene lookup returns CDR1 MNHEY and CDR2 SMNVEV (reference sequence). J was trimmed by 5 bases and V by 4 bases; bases with no gene match: 17. This CDR3 reads CASSWGGAPSGSNNEQFF. CDR3 sequence (DNA): TGTGCCAGCAGTTGGGGGGGAGCTCCCAGCGGGTCTAACAATGAGCAGTTCTTC.

On this clonotype: A far bigger clonotype differs at one base, so this is likely a read error. The chain uses TRBV11-2 and TRBJ2-1; no definite D call. With the DNA end fitting TRBJ2-7 better, the J assignment may be wrong. Germline values: CDR1 SGHAT, CDR2 FQNNGV. The CDR3 extends over 13 amino acids. The CDR3 bases are TGTGGCAGCAGCTTGGGCAACTCCTACGAGCAGTACTTC. It specifies CGSSLGNSYEQYF.

The J gene is TRBJ2-1, the V gene TRBV21-1; the listed D gene, TRBD2, was not tested against the DNA. TRBV21-1 is a pseudogene. The CDR3 totals 18 residues. The CDR3 DNA follows: TGTGCCAGCAGCAAAGAAGGGGCTAGCGGGAGTACTCGTCATGAGCAGTTCTTC. It specifies CASSKEGASGSTRHEQFF.

This clonotype has a count of ten or more. The V call is TRBV18, the J call TRBJ2-7; possibly TRBD2 for D (7 bases). Germline CDR1 is KGHSH and CDR2 is LQKENI. This CDR3 is 18 amino acids long. Trimming stripped 0 bases from V and 3 bases from J, with 21 bases between. The DNA of the CDR3 is TGTGCCAGCTCACCACCTGGAAAGGGGGGGTTAAATAACTACGAGCAGTACTTC. Translating gives CASSPPGKGGLNNYEQYF.

The table lists this clonotype with many counts. The chain's CDR3 is CASSQDPVPSSYNEQFF. CDR3 nucleotide sequence: TGTGCCAGCAGCCAAGATCCCGTTCCAAGCTCCTACAATGAGCAGTTCTTC. J is TRBJ2-1 and V is TRBV4-2; D gene unclear. Germline V CDR1 and CDR2: LGHNA, YNFKEQ. The V and J ends lost 0 bases and 0 bases respectively, with 12 bases between them. The CDR3 contains 17 residues.

The gene calls are TRBV7-3 and TRBJ2-2; 11 nucleotides align to TRBD1. The V segment lost 5 bases and the J segment 5 bases; nucleotides outside the gene matches: 10. The CDR3 has 17 amino acids. From germline, CDR1 is SGHTA and CDR2 FQGTGA. The CDR3 DNA is TGTGCCAGCAGCCCCAATGCCCGGGACAGGGGGACCGGGGAGCTGTTTTTT. This translates into CASSPNARDRGTGELFF.

This clonotype was seen many times. V and J are TRBV12-2 and TRBJ2-3; the D call in the table, TRBD1, was not verified against the DNA. TRBV12-2 is a listed pseudogene. The CDR3 contains 16 residues. CDR3 amino acids: CASRSPGGICTDTQYF. Written as DNA, the CDR3 is TGTGCAAGTCGCTCCCCGGGGGGAATTTGCACAGATACGCAGTATTTT.

This clonotype was observed at least ten times. The chain joins TRBV30 to TRBJ1-4; the D gene is possibly TRBD1 (6 bases). Deletions cut 0 bases from V and 0 bases from J, with 14 bases between. Germline V gene sequence: CDR1 GTSNPN, CDR2 SVGIG (reference sequence). The CDR3 is 17 residues long. CDR3: CAWSVDRRLSTNEKLFF. DNA of the CDR3: TGTGCCTGGAGTGTCGACAGGCGACTTTCAACTAATGAAAAACTGTTTTTT.

This clonotype occurred many times. V gene TRBV12-3 or TRBV12-4 combines with J gene TRBJ1-5; D remains ambiguous. The CDR3 runs to 13 residues. V lost 6 bases to trimming and J lost 7 bases, with 13 bases between them. This chain's CDR3 is CASSADEEQPQHF. CDR3 DNA: TGTGCCAGCAGCGCCGACGAGGAGCAGCCCCAGCATTTT.

In its sample, this clonotype was seen many times. The chain is built from TRBV7-6 and TRBJ2-7, with unresolved D. Germline CDR1 reads SGHVS; CDR2 reads FNYEAQ. The germline V and J ends were trimmed by 5 bases and 5 bases, with 16 bases remaining between them. The CDR3 loop spans 14 amino acids. CDR3 DNA: TGTGCCAGCAGCGAAAGTCTGTCCCGGGACGAGCAGTACTTC. Amino acids: CASSESLSRDEQYF.

This clonotype appeared many times. The J gene is TRBJ1-1, the V gene TRBV4-1; D call uncertain. The germline V and J ends were trimmed by 9 bases and 4 bases, with 15 bases remaining between them. The CDR3 has 13 residues. Germline CDR1 is MGHRA and CDR2 is YSYEKL. CDR3 DNA: TGCGCCAGTGCACGGGGTGGGAGCACTGAAGCTTTCTTT. The encoded protein is CASARGGSTEAFF.

The sample holds many counts of this clonotype. The chain employs TRBV15 and TRBJ1-5; D gene unclear. This CDR3 comprises 16 residues. Germline V gives CDR1 LNHNV, CDR2 YYDKDF (reference sequence). The ends were cut back, 0 bases at V and 7 bases at J, with 16 bases in the middle. The CDR3: CATSRDQVGSEQPQHF. CDR3 nucleotide sequence: TGTGCCACCAGCAGAGATCAGGTAGGGTCGGAACAGCCCCAGCATTTT. The full variable domain, its missing parts supplied by reference TRBV15 and TRBJ1-5, is DAMVIQNPRYQVTQFGKPVTLSCSQTLNHNVMYWYQQKSSQAPKLLFHYYDKDFNNEADTPDNFQSRRPNTSFCFLDIRSPGLGDTAMYLCATSRDQVGSEQPQHFGDGTRLSIL.

In the case of this clonotype: Given a far larger clone just one base away, this is likely a sequencing read error. The chain is built from TRBV5-1 and TRBJ2-1; 7 nucleotides line up with TRBD2. The CDR3 runs to 12 residues. Germline CDR1 reads SGHRS; CDR2 reads YFSETQ. Unmatched junction bases numbered 3, after V lost 2 bases and J lost 10 bases. DNA for the CDR3: TGCGCCAGCAGCTTCGGGGGGAGGGAGCAGTTCTTC. Translated: CASSFGGREQFF.

This clonotype was seen more than once but under ten times. CDR3 sequence reads: CASSRGGGNGQPQHF. In DNA form, the CDR3 reads TGTGCCAGCAGCCGTGGAGGGGGGAACGGTCAGCCCCAGCATTTT. The V call is TRBV12-3 or TRBV12-4, the J call TRBJ1-5; maybe TRBD1 (6 bases). The CDR3 totals 15 residues. The V and J ends lost 6 bases and 6 bases respectively, with 18 bases between them.

This clonotype has at least ten counts. The chain combines TRBV27 with TRBJ2-1, with 12 bases matching TRBD2. V trimming: 5 bases; J trimming: 4 bases; junction bases outside the gene matches: 3. Germline lookup yields CDR1 MNHEY and CDR2 SMNVEV (reference sequence). CDR3 length: 15 residues. CDR3 in DNA: TGTGCCAGCAGTCTACTAGCGGGAGGTTACAATGAGCAGTTCTTC. Translated, it gives CASSLLAGGYNEQFF.

This clonotype was counted at least ten times. V usage is TRBV7-2 and J usage is TRBJ1-5; D is unresolved. The germline CDR1 and CDR2 sequences are SGHTA and FQGNSA. This CDR3 contains 15 residues. Trimming took off 1 base at V and 4 bases at J, with 11 bases between the two ends. The CDR3 loop reads CASSLGGLGNQPQHF. The DNA for the CDR3 is TGTGCCAGCAGCTTAGGAGGTTTGGGTAATCAGCCCCAGCATTTT.

This clonotype was found many times. The chain combines TRBV7-9 with TRBJ2-7; D is perhaps TRBD1 (5 bases). V lost 2 bases, J lost 5 bases, and 22 bases lay in between. Germline-derived CDR1 and CDR2 are SEHNR and FQNEAQ (reference sequence). The CDR3 loop spans 17 amino acids. The CDR3: CASSLNLRGRPLDEQYF. The CDR3 DNA reads as TGTGCCAGCAGCTTAAATCTAAGGGGCAGGCCCCTCGACGAGCAGTACTTC.

About this clonotype itself: A much larger clone lies a single base off, so this may be a read error. The V gene is TRBV4-1, the J gene TRBJ1-1; D is uncertain. Germline-derived CDR1 and CDR2 are MGHRA and YSYEKL. The CDR3 is made up of 14 amino acids. The CDR3 nucleotides are TGCGACAGCAGCCAAGATTTCGGGCTCCGCGAGGCTTTCTTT. This encodes CDSSQDFGLREAFF.

At least ten counts were recorded for this clonotype. The chain links TRBV28 to TRBJ2-3, with D uncertain. The germline V and J ends were trimmed by 3 bases and 1 base, with 8 bases remaining between them. The CDR3 spans 14 residues. Germline V gene sequence: CDR1 MDHEN, CDR2 SYDVKM. The DNA of the CDR3 is TGTGCCAGCAGTTTTGGAGACGGCACAGATACGCAGTATTTT. Its protein product is CASSFGDGTDTQYF.

Ten or more counts support this clonotype. V gene TRBV3-1 combines with J gene TRBJ1-5, with no clear D. Between the trimmed V and J ends, which lost 1 base and 14 bases, there was a span of 18 bases. Germline CDR1 is LGHDT and CDR2 is YNNKEL (reference sequence). The CDR3 spans 14 residues. CDR3 residues: CASSQGPPSIGEHF. The CDR3, as DNA: TGTGCCAGCAGCCAAGGACCGCCCTCGATCGGCGAGCATTTT.